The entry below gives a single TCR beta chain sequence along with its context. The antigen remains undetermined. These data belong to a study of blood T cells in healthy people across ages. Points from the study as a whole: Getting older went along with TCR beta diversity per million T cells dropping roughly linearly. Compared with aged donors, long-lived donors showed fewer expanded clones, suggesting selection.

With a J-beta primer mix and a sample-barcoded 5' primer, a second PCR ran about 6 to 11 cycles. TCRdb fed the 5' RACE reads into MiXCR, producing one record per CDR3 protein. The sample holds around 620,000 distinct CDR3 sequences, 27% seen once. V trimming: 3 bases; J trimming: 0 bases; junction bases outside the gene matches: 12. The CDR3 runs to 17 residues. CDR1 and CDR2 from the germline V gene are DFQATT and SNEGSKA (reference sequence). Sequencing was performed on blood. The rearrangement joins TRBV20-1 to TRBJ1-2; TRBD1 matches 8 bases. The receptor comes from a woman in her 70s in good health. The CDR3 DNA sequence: TGCAGTGCTAGTGTGATCGAGGGACAGGAGTCTAACTATGGCTACACCTTC. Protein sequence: CSASVIEGQESNYGYTF.